These 18 T cell receptor beta chains originate from one sample sequenced in a study of CD8+ T cells in alopecia areata. Treatment meaning: oral pan-JAK inhibitor, 5-10 mg twice daily. cDNA serving as the sequencing template came from extracted, reverse transcribed RNA. The table came from immunoSEQ multiplex PCR; TCRdb's copy has only in-frame clones and leaves some out. The table records more than 95,000 clones, roughly 63% of them present only once. The specimen was CD8+ T cells sorted from blood, collected at week 4, from a patient treated with tofacitinib. The receptors were gathered from a human donor with alopecia areata.

The rearrangement joins TRBV30 to TRBJ2-3; possible D gene TRBD1, 5 bases. This CDR3 is built from 14 residues. Germline V gives CDR1 GTSNPN, CDR2 SVGIG (reference sequence). V lost 2 bases to trimming and J lost 6 bases, with 15 bases between them. The CDR3 is CAWSRGHMGDTQYF. CDR3 DNA sequence: TGTGCCTGGAGTAGGGGTCATATGGGCGATACGCAGTATTTT.

The V and J genes are TRBV30 and TRBJ1-2; D may be TRBD1 (5 bases). The CDR3 is 12 amino acids. V lost 3 bases to trimming and J lost 4 bases, with 9 bases between them. Per the germline V gene, CDR1 is GTSNPN and CDR2 is SVGIG (reference sequence). This CDR3 is CAWRGQSYGYTF. For the CDR3, the DNA is TGTGCCTGGAGGGGGCAGAGCTATGGCTACACCTTC. The whole variable domain, remainder taken from reference TRBV30 and TRBJ1-2, is SQTIHQWPATLVQPVGSPLSLECTVEGTSNPNLYWYRQAAGRGLQLLFYSVGIGQISSEVPQNLSASRPQDRQFILSSKKLLLSDSGFYLCAWRGQSYGYTFGSGTRLTVV.

This clone was seen more than once but under ten times. The chain carries TRBV7-6 and TRBJ2-5; possibly TRBD2 for D (6 bases). The CDR3 totals 14 residues. The germline gives CDR1 SGHVS, CDR2 FNYEAQ. V was pared by 0 bases and J by 5 bases, with 10 bases between. CDR3 sequence: CASSLAGGGETQYF. CDR3 nucleotides: TGTGCCAGCAGCTTAGCGGGCGGAGGGGAGACCCAGTACTTC.

The rearrangement joins TRBV29-1 to TRBJ1-2; 11 nucleotides agree with TRBD1. The CDR3 extends over 14 amino acids. Germline loops: CDR1 SQVTM, CDR2 ANQGSEA. J was trimmed by 5 bases and V by 7 bases; bases with no gene match: 9. The CDR3 sequence is CSGRTGGQEYGYTF. The CDR3 DNA is TGCAGCGGCCGGACAGGGGGCCAAGAGTATGGCTACACCTTC.

The J gene is TRBJ2-3, the V gene TRBV7-9; D possibly uses TRBD1 or TRBD2 (5 bases each). Between the trimmed V and J ends, which lost 8 bases and 3 bases, there was a span of 15 bases. CDR1 is SEHNR, CDR2 FQNEAQ, per germline (reference sequence). The CDR3 contains 14 residues. This CDR3 is CASVLGTQTDTQYF. DNA for the CDR3: TGTGCCAGCGTCTTGGGGACCCAGACAGATACGCAGTATTTT.

J is TRBJ2-5 and V is TRBV7-8; TRBD1 aligns across 9 bases. From germline, CDR1 is SGHVS and CDR2 FQNEAQ. The CDR3 is made up of 14 amino acids. J was trimmed by 2 bases and V by 3 bases; bases with no gene match: 1. The CDR3 spells CASSLTGGQETQYF. CDR3 nucleotide sequence: TGTGCCAGCAGCTTGACAGGGGGTCAAGAGACCCAGTACTTC.

V is TRBV10-3 and J is TRBJ1-6; D not certain. Germline V gene lookup returns CDR1 ENHRY and CDR2 SYGVKD. The CDR3 runs to 17 residues. V gave up 3 bases and J gave up 7 bases, with 19 bases separating them. The CDR3 DNA is TGTGCCATCAGTGAAACGGCAGCCGTTGCCCAGAATTCACCCCTCCACTTT. Protein: CAISETAAVAQNSPLHF.

The chain carries TRBV30 and TRBJ1-5; 9 bases agree with TRBD1. CDR1 GTSNPN and CDR2 SVGIG come from the germline V gene (reference sequence). CDR3 length equals 17 residues. The trim removed 0 bases at V and 7 bases at J, leaving 13 bases unmatched. The chain's CDR3 is CAWSVRIKDRGRQPQHF. CDR3 coding DNA: TGTGCCTGGAGTGTACGTATTAAGGACAGGGGTCGACAGCCCCAGCATTTT.

The chain combines TRBV30 with TRBJ1-5; no clear D. The V end lost 0 bases, the J end lost 3 bases, and 12 bases lay between the germline ends. CDR3 size: 15 residues. Germline-derived CDR1 and CDR2 are GTSNPN and SVGIG (reference sequence). CDR3 amino acids: CAWSVLGRYNQPQHF. The CDR3 DNA reads as TGTGCCTGGAGTGTACTCGGCAGATACAATCAGCCCCAGCATTTT. Variable domain in full (rest from reference TRBV30 and TRBJ1-5): SQTIHQWPATLVQPVGSPLSLECTVEGTSNPNLYWYRQAAGRGLQLLFYSVGIGQISSEVPQNLSASRPQDRQFILSSKKLLLSDSGFYLCAWSVLGRYNQPQHFGDGTRLSIL.

The chain uses TRBV27 and TRBJ2-3, with D hard to call. Germline V CDR1 and CDR2: MNHEY, SMNVEV (reference sequence). V was clipped by 5 bases and J by 2 bases, with 2 bases between them. The CDR3 consists of 11 residues. CDR3 coding DNA: TGTGCCAGCAGTCACACAGATACGCAGTATTTT. This sequence encodes CASSHTDTQYF.

This clone was counted a few times. The J gene is TRBJ2-1, the V gene TRBV7-9, with unresolved D. The CDR3 consists of 12 residues. Trimming removed 5 bases from V and 7 bases from J, with 9 bases in between. From germline, CDR1 is SEHNR and CDR2 FQNEAQ (reference sequence). CDR3 sequence reads: CASSLVANEQFF. The CDR3 DNA reads TGTGCCAGCAGCCTAGTTGCGAATGAGCAGTTCTTC.

The DNA of the CDR3 is TGTGCCTGGACCAGGGGGACGCAACCCTATGGCTACACCTTC. Its protein is CAWTRGTQPYGYTF. This rearrangement joins TRBV30 to TRBJ1-2, with TRBD1 matching over 7 bases. This CDR3 region has 14 residues. The germline V gene encodes CDR1 GTSNPN and CDR2 SVGIG (reference sequence). The trim removed 4 bases at V and 4 bases at J, leaving 9 bases unmatched.

This clone was detected a few times. The chain uses TRBV28 and TRBJ1-5; possibly TRBD1 for D (5 bases). The CDR3 runs to 15 residues. Per the germline V gene, CDR1 is MDHEN and CDR2 is SYDVKM. V was cut by 6 bases and J by 5 bases, with 17 bases left in between. CDR3 amino acids: CASSDRAGPDQPQHF. Written as DNA, the CDR3 is TGTGCCAGCAGCGACAGAGCCGGGCCCGATCAGCCCCAGCATTTT.

The V gene is TRBV13, the J gene TRBJ2-1; D is ambiguous. V dropped 5 bases and J dropped 10 bases, with 18 bases sitting between them. This CDR3 has 14 residues. In germline, CDR1 is PRHDT, CDR2 FYEKMQ (reference sequence). The CDR3, as DNA: TGTGCCAGCAGCCCTATCTCGTTCGAGGAAGAGCAGTTCTTC. This codes for CASSPISFEEEQFF.

The chain uses TRBV2 and TRBJ1-5; D is perhaps TRBD1 (5 bases). This CDR3 contains 13 residues. Germline-derived CDR1 and CDR2 are SNHLY and FYNNEI. The ends were cut back, 8 bases at V and 4 bases at J, with 12 bases in the middle. Written as DNA, the CDR3 is TGTGCCAGCCAAGGGGTGATGAATCAGCCCCAGCATTTT. Its protein product is CASQGVMNQPQHF.

CDR3 loop: CASSPGYTEAFF. The CDR3 nucleotides are TGTGCCAGCAGCCCGGGGTACACTGAAGCTTTCTTT. This sequence joins TRBV5-4 and TRBJ1-1; the D is unclear. Between the trimmed V and J ends, which lost 4 bases and 3 bases, there was a span of 7 bases. The CDR3 is made up of 12 amino acids. Germline V gene sequence: CDR1 SGHNT, CDR2 YYREEE (reference sequence).

This chain links TRBV6-5 with TRBJ2-2; D is unresolved. This CDR3 is built from 12 residues. V was shortened by 4 bases and J by 3 bases, with 3 bases between the two germline ends. The V gene's germline CDR1 is MNHEY and CDR2 SVGAGI. The DNA for the CDR3 is TGTGCCAGCAGTTTCGACACCGGGGAGCTGTTTTTT. Its translation: CASSFDTGELFF.

The chain joins TRBV30 to TRBJ1-2, with TRBD1 identical over 7 bases. The CDR3 loop spans 14 amino acids. Unmatched junction bases numbered 10, after V lost 5 bases and J lost 4 bases. Germline lookup yields CDR1 GTSNPN and CDR2 SVGIG (reference sequence). DNA of the CDR3: TGTGCCTGGCACAGGGGCGTCTATTCCTATGGCTACACCTTC. It encodes CAWHRGVYSYGYTF.